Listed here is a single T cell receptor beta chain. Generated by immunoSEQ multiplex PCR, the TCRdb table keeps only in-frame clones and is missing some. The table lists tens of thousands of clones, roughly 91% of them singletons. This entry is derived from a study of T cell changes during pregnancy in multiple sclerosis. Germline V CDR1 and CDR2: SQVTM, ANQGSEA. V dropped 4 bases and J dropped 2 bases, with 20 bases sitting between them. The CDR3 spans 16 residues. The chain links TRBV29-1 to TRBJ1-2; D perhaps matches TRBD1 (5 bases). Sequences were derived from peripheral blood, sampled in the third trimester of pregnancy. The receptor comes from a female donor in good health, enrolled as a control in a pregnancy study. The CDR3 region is CSVARGMAGSNYGYTF. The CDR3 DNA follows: TGCAGCGTTGCACGGGGGATGGCCGGGTCGAACTATGGCTACACCTTC.